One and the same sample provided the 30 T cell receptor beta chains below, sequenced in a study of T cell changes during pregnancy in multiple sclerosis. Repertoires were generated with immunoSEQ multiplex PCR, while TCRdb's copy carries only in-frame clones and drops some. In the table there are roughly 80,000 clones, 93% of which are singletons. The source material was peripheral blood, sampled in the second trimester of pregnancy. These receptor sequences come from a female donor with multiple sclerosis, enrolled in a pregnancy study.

CDR3 residues: CASNTGDQETQYF. The CDR3 nucleotides read TGCGCCAGTAATACGGGGGACCAAGAGACCCAGTACTTC. J is TRBJ2-5 and V is TRBV5-1; D might be TRBD2 (6 bases). Germline values: CDR1 SGHRS, CDR2 YFSETQ. The CDR3 has 13 residues. Trimming stripped 8 bases from V and 0 bases from J, with 11 bases between.

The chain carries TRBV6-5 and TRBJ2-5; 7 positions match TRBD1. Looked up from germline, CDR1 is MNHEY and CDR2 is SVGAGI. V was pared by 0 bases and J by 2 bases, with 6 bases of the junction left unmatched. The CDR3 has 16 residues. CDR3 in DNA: TGTGCCAGCAGTTACTCGAGGGGCAGGGGGCAAGAGACCCAGTACTTC. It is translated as CASSYSRGRGQETQYF.

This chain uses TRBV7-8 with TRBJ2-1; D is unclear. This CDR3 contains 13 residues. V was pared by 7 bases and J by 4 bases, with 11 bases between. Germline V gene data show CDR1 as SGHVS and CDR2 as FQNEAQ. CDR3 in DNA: TGTGCCAGCACCCTCTTCAGGTACAATGAGCAGTTCTTC. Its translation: CASTLFRYNEQFF.

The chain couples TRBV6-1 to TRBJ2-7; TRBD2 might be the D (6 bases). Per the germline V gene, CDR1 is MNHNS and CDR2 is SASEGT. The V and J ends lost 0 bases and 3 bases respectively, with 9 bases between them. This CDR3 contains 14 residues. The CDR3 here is CASSEAVGGYEQYF. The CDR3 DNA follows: TGTGCCAGCAGTGAAGCGGTGGGGGGCTACGAGCAGTACTTC.

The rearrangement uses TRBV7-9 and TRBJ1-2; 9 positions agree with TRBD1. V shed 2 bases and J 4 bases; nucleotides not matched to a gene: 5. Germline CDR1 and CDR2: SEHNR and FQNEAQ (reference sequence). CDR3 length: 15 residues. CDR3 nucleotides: TGTGCCAGCAGCTTAAAAGGACAGGGGAGCTATGGCTACACCTTC. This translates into CASSLKGQGSYGYTF.

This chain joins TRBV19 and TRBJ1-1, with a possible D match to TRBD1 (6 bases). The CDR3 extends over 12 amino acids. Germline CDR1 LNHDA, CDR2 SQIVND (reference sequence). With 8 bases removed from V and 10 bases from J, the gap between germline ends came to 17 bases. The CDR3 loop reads CASEEDSHGAFF. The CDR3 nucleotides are TGTGCCAGTGAGGAGGACAGCCATGGAGCTTTCTTT.

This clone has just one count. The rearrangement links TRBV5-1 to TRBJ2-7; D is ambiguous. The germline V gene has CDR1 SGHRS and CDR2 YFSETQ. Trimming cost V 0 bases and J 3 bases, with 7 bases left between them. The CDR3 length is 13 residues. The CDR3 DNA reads TGCGCCAGCAGCTTGGGTGACAACTACGAGCAGTACTTC. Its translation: CASSLGDNYEQYF.

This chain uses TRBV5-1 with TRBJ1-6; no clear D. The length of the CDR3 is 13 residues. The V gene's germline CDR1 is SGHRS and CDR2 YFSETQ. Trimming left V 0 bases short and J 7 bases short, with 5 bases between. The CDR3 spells CASSLGVNSPLHF. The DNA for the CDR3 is TGCGCCAGCAGCTTGGGAGTGAATTCACCCCTCCACTTT.

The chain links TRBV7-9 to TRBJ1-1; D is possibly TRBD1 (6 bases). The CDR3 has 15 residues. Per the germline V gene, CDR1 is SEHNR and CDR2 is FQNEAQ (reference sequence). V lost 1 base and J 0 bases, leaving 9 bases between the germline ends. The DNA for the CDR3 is TGTGCCAGCAGCTTAGGACAGGACCTGAACACTGAAGCTTTCTTT. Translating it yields CASSLGQDLNTEAFF.

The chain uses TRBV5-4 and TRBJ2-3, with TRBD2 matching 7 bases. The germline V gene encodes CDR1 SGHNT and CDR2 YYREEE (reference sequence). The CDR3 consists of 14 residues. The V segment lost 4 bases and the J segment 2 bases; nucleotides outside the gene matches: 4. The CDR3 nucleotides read TGTGCCAGCAGCGGGCGGGAGAACACAGATACGCAGTATTTT. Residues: CASSGRENTDTQYF.

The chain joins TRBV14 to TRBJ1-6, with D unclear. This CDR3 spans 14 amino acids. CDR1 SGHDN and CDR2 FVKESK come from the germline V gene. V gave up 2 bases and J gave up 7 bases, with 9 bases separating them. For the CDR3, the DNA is TGTGCCAGCAGCCAATTAGGGAGGAATTCACCCCTCCACTTT. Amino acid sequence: CASSQLGRNSPLHF.

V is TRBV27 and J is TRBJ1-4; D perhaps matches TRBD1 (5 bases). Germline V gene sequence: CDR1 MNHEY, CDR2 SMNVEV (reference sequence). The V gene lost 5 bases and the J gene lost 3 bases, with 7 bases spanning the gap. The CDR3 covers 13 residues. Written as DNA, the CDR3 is TGTGCCAGCAGTCGCAGGGCTAATGAAAAACTGTTTTTT. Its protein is CASSRRANEKLFF.

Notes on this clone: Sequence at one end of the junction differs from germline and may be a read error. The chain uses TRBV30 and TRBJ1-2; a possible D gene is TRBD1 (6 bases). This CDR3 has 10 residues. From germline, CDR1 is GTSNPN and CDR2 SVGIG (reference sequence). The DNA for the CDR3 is TGTGCCTGGAAGGTGGGGGCGGTCTACTTC. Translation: CAWKVGAVYF.

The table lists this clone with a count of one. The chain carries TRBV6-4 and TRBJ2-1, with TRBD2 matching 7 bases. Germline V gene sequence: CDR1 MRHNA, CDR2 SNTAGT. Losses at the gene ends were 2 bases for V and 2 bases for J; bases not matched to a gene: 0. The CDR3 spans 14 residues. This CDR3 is CASSDGGAYNEQFF. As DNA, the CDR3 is TGTGCCAGCAGTGACGGGGGGGCCTACAATGAGCAGTTCTTC.

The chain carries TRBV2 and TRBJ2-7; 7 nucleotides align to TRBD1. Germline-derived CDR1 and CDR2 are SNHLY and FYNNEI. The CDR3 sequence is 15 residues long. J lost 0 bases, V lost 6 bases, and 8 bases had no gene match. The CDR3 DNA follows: TGTGCCAGCAGGGAGGACAGGCTGAGCTCCTACGAGCAGTACTTC. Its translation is CASREDRLSSYEQYF.

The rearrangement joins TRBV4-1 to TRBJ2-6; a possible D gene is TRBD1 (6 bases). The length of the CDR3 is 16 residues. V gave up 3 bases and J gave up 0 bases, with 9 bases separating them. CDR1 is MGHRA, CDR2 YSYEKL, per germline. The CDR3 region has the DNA TGCGCCAGCAGCCAGCAGGGGAGCTCTGGGGCCAACGTCCTGACTTTC. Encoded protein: CASSQQGSSGANVLTF.

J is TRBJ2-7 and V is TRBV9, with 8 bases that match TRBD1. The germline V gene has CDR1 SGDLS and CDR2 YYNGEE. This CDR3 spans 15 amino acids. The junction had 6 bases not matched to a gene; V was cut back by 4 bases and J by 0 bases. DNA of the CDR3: TGTGCCAGCAGCACAGGACAGGGCCCCTCCTACGAGCAGTACTTC. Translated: CASSTGQGPSYEQYF.

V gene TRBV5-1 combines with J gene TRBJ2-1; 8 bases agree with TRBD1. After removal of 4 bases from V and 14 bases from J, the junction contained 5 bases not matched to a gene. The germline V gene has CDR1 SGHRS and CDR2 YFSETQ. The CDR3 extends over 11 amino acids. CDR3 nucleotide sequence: TGCGCCAGCAGCGAACAGGGGGTGAAGTTCTTC. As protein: CASSEQGVKFF.

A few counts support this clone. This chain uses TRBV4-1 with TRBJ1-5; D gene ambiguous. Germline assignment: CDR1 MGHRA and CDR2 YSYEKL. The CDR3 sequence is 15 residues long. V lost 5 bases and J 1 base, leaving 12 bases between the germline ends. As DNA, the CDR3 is TGCGCCAGCAGCGCTATGGCCGGGAGCAATCAGCCCCAGCATTTT. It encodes CASSAMAGSNQPQHF.

The CDR3 sequence is CASMGQSQETQYF. CDR3 DNA: TGCGCCAGCATGGGGCAGTCCCAAGAGACCCAGTACTTC. The rearrangement uses TRBV10-2 and TRBJ2-5, with D possibly matching TRBD1 (5 bases). The germline V and J ends were trimmed by 7 bases and 1 base, with 10 bases remaining between them. The CDR3 contains 13 residues. Germline V lookup: CDR1 WSHSY, CDR2 SAAADI.

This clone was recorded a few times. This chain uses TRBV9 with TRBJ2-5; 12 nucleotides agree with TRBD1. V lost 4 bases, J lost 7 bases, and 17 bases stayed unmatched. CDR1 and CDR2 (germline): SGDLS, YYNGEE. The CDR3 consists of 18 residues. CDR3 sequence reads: CASSSPYDGTGGRGTQYF. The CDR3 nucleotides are TGTGCCAGCAGCTCACCATACGATGGGACAGGGGGCCGGGGGACCCAGTACTTC.

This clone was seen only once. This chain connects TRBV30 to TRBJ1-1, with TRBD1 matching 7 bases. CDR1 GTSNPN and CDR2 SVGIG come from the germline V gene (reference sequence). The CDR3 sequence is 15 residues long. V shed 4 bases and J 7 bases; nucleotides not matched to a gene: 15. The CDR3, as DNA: TGTGCCTGGACCGGACCGGGAACAGGGGTGGGTGAAGCTTTCTTT. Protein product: CAWTGPGTGVGEAFF.

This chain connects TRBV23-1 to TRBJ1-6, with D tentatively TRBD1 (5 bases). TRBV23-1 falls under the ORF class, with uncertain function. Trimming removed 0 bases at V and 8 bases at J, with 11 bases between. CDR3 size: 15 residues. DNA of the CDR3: TGCGCCAGCAGTCAATCGCGAAGGGGCCATTCACCCCTCCACTTT. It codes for CASSQSRRGHSPLHF.

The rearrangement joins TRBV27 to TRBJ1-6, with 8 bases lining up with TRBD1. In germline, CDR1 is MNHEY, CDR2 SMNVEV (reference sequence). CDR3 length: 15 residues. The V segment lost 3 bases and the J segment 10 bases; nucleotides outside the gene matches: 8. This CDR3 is CASSFTGGVESPLHF. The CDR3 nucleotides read TGTGCCAGCAGTTTTACAGGGGGAGTAGAATCACCCCTCCACTTT.

CDR3 DNA: TGTGCCAGCAGCTTACTGGGCGAGGGAACTGAAGCTTTCTTT. Translated: CASSLLGEGTEAFF. The V gene is TRBV11-3, the J gene TRBJ1-1; D gene unclear. Germline V gene lookup returns CDR1 SGHNT and CDR2 YENEEA. The CDR3 covers 14 residues. V was pared by 2 bases and J by 5 bases, with 12 bases between.

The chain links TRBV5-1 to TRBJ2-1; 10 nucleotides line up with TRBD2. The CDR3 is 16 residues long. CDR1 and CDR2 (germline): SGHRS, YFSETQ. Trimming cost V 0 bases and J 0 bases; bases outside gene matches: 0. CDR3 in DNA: TGCGCCAGCAGCTTGGAGCGGGGGGGCTCCTACAATGAGCAGTTCTTC. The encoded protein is CASSLERGGSYNEQFF.

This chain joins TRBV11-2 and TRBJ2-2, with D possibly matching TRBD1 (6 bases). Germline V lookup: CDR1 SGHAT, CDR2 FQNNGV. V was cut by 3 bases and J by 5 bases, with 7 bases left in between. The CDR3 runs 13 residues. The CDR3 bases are TGTGCCAGCAGCTTGAGGGGGACCGGGGAGCTGTTTTTT. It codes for CASSLRGTGELFF. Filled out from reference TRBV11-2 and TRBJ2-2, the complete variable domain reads EAGVAQSPRYKIIEKRQSVAFWCNPISGHATLYWYQQILGQGPKLLIQFQNNGVVDDSQLPKDRFSAERLKGVDSTLKIQPAKLEDSAVYLCASSLRGTGELFFGEGSRLTVL.

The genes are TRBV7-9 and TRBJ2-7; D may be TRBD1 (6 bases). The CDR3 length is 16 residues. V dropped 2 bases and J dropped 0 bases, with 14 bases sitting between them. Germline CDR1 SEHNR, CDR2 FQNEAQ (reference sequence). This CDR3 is CASSLIETGSSYEQYF. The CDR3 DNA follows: TGTGCCAGCAGCTTAATCGAGACAGGTAGCTCCTACGAGCAGTACTTC.

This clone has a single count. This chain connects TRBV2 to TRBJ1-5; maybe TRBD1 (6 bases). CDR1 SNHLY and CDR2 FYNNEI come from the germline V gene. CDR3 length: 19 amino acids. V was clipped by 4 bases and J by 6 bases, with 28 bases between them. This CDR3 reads CASSGDMGAPDGVRQPQHF. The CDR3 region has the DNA TGTGCCAGCAGTGGAGATATGGGGGCGCCTGATGGAGTACGTCAGCCCCAGCATTTT.

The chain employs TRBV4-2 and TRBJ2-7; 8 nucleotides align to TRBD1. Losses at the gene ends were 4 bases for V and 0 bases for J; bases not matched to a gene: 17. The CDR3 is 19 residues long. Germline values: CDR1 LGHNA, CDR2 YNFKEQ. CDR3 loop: CASSPTPYPGQGHSYEQYF. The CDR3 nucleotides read TGTGCCAGCAGCCCCACACCATACCCAGGACAGGGACACTCCTACGAGCAGTACTTC.